The 2 T cell receptor beta chains below come from one sample, sequenced in a study of technical replicates of blood from a handful of donors. Generated by immunoSEQ multiplex PCR, the TCRdb table keeps only in-frame clones and is missing some. The table has fewer than 90,000 clones, nearly 98% seen once. Sequenced sample: T cells isolated from PBMCs. The receptors were gathered from a human donor in good health.

V usage is TRBV5-1 and J usage is TRBJ2-7; 10 positions agree with TRBD1. Unmatched junction bases numbered 15, after V lost 4 bases and J lost 5 bases. The CDR3 runs to 17 residues. Germline lookup yields CDR1 SGHRS and CDR2 YFSETQ. The CDR3 sequence: CASSQKTGGTLINEQYF. CDR3 in DNA: TGCGCCAGCAGCCAAAAGACAGGGGGCACCTTAATCAACGAGCAGTACTTC.

The CDR3 region is CASSLDRGNYGYTF. CDR3 DNA sequence: TGCGCCAGCAGCTTGGACAGGGGGAACTATGGCTACACCTTC. This chain connects TRBV5-1 to TRBJ1-2; TRBD1 matches at 8 bases. This CDR3 comprises 14 residues. The V gene's germline CDR1 is SGHRS and CDR2 YFSETQ. V dropped 0 bases and J dropped 2; count of bases not matched to a gene: 0.